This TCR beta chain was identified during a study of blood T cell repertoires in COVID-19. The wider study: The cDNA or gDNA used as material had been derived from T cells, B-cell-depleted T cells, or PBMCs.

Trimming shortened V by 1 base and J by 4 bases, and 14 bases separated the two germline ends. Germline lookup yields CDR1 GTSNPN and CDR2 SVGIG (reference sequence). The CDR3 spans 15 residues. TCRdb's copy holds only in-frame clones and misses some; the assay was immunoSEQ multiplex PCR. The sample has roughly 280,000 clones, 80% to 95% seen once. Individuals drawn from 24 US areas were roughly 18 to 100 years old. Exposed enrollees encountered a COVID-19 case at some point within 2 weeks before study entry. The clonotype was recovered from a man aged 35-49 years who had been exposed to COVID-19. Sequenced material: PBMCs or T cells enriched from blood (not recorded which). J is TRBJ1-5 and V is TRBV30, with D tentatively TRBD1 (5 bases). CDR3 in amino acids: CAWSERGLGNQPQHF. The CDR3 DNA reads TGTGCCTGGAGTGAGCGGGGACTGGGGAATCAGCCCCAGCATTTT. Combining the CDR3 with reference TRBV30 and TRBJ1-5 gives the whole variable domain SQTIHQWPATLVQPVGSPLSLECTVEGTSNPNLYWYRQAAGRGLQLLFYSVGIGQISSEVPQNLSASRPQDRQFILSSKKLLLSDSGFYLCAWSERGLGNQPQHFGDGTRLSIL.